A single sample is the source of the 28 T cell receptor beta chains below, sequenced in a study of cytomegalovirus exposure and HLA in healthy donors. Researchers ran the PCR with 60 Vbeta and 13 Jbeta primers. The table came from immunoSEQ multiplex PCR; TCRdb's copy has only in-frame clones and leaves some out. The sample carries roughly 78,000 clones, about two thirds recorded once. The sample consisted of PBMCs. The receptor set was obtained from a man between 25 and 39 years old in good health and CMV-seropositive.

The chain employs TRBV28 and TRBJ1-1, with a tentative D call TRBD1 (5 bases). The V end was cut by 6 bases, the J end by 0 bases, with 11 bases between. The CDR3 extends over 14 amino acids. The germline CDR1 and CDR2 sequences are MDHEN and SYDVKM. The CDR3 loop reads CASSQTEMNTEAFF. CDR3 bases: TGTGCCAGCAGCCAGACAGAAATGAACACTGAAGCTTTCTTT. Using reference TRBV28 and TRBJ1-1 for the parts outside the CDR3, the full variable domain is DVKVTQSSRYLVKRTGEKVFLECVQDMDHENMFWYRQDPGLGLRLIYFSYDVKMKEKGDIPEGYSVSREKKERFSLILESASTNQTSMYLCASSQTEMNTEAFFGQGTRLTVV.

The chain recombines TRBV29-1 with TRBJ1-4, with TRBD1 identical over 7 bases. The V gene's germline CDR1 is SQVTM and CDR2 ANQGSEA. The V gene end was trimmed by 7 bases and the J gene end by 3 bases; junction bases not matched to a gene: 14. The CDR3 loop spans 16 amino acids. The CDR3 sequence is CSAQDRVGGSNEKLFF. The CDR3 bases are TGCAGCGCTCAAGACAGGGTGGGGGGATCTAATGAAAAACTGTTTTTT.

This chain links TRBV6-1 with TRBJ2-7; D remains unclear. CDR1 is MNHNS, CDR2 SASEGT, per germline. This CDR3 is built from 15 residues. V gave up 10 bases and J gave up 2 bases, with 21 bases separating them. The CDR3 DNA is TGTGCCACCTTCAACATAATACAGTTTCCCTACGAGCAGTACTTC. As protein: CATFNIIQFPYEQYF.

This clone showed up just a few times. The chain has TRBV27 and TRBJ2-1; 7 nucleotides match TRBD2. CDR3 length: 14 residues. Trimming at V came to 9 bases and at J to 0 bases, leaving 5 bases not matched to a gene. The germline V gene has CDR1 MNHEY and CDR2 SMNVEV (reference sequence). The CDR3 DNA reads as TGTGCCAGTGTGGGGGGGAGCTCCTACAATGAGCAGTTCTTC. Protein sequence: CASVGGSSYNEQFF.

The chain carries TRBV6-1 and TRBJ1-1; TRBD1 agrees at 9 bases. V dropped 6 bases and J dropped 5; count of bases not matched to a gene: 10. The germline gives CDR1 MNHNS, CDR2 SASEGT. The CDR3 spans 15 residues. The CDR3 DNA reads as TGTGCCAGCAGCAAACAACAGGGGGCGGGGACTGAAGCTTTCTTT. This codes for CASSKQQGAGTEAFF.

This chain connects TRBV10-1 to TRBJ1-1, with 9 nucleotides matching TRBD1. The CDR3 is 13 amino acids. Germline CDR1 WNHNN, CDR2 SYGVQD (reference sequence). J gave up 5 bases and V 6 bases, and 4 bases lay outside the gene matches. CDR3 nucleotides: TGCGCCAGCAGGCGGACAGGGGAAACTGAAGCTTTCTTT. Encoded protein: CASRRTGETEAFF.

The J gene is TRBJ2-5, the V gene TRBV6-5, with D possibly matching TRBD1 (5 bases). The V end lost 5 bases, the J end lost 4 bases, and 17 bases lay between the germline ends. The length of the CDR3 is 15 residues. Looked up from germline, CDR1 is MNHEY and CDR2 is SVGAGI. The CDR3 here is CASSPQTALVETQYF. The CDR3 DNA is TGTGCCAGCAGTCCCCAGACAGCCCTGGTAGAGACCCAGTACTTC.

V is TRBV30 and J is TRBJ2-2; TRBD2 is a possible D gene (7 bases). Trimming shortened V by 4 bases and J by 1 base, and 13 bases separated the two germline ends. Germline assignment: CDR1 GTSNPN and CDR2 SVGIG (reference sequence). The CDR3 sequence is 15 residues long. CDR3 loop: CAWNRAGENTGELFF. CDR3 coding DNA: TGTGCCTGGAACAGGGCGGGGGAGAACACCGGGGAGCTGTTTTTT.

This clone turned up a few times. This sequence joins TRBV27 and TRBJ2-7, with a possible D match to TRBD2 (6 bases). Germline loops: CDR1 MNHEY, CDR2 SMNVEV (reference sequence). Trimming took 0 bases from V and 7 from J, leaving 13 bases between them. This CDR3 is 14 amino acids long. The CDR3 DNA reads TGTGCCAGCAGTTTATCGGAGGGATCGGCAGAGCAGTACTTC. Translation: CASSLSEGSAEQYF.

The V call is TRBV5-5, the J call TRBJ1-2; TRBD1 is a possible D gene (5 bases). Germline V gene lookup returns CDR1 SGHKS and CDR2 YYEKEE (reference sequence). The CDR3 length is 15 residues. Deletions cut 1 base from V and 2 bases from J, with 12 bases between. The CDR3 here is CASSLKLSGNYGYTF. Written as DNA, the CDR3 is TGTGCCAGCAGCTTGAAGTTGTCAGGGAACTATGGCTACACCTTC.

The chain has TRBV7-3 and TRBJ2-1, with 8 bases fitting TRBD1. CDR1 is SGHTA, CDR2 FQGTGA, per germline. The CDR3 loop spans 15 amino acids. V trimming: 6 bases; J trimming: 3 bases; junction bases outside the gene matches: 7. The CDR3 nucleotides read TGTGCCAGCAGTCAGGGGGCTGACTTCTACAATGAGCAGTTCTTC. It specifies CASSQGADFYNEQFF.

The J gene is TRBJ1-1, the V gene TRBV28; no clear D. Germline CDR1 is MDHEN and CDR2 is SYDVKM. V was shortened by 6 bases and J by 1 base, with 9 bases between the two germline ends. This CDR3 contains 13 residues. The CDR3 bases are TGTGCCAGCAGCGGAGGGAAGAACACTGAAGCTTTCTTT. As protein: CASSGGKNTEAFF.

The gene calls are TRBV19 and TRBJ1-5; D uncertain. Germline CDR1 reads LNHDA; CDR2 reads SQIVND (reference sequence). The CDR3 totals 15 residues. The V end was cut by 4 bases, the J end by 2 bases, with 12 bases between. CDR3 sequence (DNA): TGTGCCAGTAGTACCCAGGAGGTGGGCAATCAGCCCCAGCATTTT. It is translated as CASSTQEVGNQPQHF.

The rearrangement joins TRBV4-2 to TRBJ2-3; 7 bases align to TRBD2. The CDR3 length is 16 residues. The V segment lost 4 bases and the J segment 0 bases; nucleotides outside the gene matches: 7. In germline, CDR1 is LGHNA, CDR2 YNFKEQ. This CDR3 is CASSPLADLSTDTQYF. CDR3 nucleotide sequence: TGTGCCAGCAGCCCTCTAGCGGACCTGAGCACAGATACGCAGTATTTT.

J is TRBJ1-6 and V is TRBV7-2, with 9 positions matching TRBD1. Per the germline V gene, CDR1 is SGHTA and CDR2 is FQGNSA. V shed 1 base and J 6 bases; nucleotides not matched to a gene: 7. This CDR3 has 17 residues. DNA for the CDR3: TGTGCCAGCAGCTTAGTCGCACCGGGACAGGGTAATTCACCCCTCCACTTT. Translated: CASSLVAPGQGNSPLHF.

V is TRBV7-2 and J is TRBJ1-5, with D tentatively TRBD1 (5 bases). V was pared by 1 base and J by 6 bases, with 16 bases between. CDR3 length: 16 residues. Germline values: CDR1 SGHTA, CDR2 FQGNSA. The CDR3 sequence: CASSLGMGEEGQPQHF. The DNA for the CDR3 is TGTGCCAGCAGCTTAGGGATGGGGGAGGAGGGTCAGCCCCAGCATTTT.

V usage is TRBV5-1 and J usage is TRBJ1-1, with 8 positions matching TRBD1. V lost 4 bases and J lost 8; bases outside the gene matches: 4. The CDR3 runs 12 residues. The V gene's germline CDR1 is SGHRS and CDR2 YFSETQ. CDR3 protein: CASSVGQAEAFF. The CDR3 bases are TGCGCCAGCAGCGTGGGACAGGCGGAAGCTTTCTTT.

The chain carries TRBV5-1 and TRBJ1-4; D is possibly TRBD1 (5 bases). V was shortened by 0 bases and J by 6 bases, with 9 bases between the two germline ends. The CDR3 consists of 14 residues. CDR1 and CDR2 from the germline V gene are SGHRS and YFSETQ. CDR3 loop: CASSLEGEDEKLFF. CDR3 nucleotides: TGCGCCAGCAGCTTGGAAGGGGAGGATGAAAAACTGTTTTTT. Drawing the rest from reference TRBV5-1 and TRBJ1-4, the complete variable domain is KAGVTQTPRYLIKTRGQQVTLSCSPISGHRSVSWYQQTPGQGLQFLFEYFSETQRNKGNFPGRFSGRQFSNSRSEMNVSTLELGDSALYLCASSLEGEDEKLFFGSGTQLSVL.

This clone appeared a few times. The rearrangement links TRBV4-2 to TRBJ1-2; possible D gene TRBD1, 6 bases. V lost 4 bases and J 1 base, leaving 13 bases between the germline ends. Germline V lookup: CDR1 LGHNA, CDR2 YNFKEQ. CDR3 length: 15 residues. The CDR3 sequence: CASSPGTRNNYGYTF. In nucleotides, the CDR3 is TGTGCCAGCAGCCCCGGGACAAGGAATAACTATGGCTACACCTTC.

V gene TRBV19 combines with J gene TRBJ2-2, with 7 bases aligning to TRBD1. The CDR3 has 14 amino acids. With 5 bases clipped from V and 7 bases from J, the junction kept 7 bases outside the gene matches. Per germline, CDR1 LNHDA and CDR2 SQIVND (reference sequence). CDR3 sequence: CASSVGTAYGELFF. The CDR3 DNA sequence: TGTGCCAGTAGTGTCGGGACAGCGTACGGGGAGCTGTTTTTT.

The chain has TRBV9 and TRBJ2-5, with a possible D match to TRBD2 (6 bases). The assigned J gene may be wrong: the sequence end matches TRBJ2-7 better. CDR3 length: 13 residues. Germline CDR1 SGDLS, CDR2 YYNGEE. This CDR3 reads CASGSGFSYEQYF. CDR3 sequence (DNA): TGTGCCAGCGGGAGCGGGTTTTCCTACGAGCAGTACTTC.

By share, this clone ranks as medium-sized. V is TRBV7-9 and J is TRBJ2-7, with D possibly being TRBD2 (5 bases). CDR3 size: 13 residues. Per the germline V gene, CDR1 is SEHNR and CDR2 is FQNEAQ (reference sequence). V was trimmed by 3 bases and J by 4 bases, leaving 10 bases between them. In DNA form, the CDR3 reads TGTGCCAGCAGCTTTCCCCCGGGGTACGAGCAGTACTTC. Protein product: CASSFPPGYEQYF.

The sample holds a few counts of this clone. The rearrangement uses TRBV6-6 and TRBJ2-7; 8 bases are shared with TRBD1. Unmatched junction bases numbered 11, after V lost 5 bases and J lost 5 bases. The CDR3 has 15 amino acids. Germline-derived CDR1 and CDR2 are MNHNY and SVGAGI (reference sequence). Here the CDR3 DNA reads TGTGCCAGCAGTCCTACGGACAGGGCCCCCCACGAGCAGTACTTC. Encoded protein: CASSPTDRAPHEQYF.

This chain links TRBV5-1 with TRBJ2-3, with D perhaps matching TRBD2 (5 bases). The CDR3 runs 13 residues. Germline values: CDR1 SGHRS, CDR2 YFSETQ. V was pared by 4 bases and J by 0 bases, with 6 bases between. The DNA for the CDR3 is TGCGCCAGCAGCACGGGGAGCACAGATACGCAGTATTTT. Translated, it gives CASSTGSTDTQYF. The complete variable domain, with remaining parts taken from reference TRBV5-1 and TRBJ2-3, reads KAGVTQTPRYLIKTRGQQVTLSCSPISGHRSVSWYQQTPGQGLQFLFEYFSETQRNKGNFPGRFSGRQFSNSRSEMNVSTLELGDSALYLCASSTGSTDTQYFGPGTRLTVL.

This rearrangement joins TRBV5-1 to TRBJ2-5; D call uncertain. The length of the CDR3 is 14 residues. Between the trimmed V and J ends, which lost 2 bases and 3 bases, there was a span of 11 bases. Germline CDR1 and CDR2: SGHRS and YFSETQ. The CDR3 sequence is CASSFGQVKETQYF. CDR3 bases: TGCGCCAGCAGCTTTGGGCAGGTGAAAGAGACCCAGTACTTC.

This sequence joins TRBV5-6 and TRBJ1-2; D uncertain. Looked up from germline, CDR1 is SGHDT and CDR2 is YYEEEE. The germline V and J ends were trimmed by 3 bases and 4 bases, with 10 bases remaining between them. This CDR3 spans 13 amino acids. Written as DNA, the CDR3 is TGTGCCAGCAGCTCCGATCTGGCCTATGGCTACACCTTC. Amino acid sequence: CASSSDLAYGYTF.

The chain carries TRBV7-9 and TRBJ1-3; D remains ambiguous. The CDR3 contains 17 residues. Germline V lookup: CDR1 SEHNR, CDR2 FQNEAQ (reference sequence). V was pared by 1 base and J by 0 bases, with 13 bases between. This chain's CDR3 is CASSLGGWQASGNTIYF. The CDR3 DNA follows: TGTGCCAGCAGCTTAGGTGGGTGGCAGGCCTCTGGAAACACCATATATTTT.

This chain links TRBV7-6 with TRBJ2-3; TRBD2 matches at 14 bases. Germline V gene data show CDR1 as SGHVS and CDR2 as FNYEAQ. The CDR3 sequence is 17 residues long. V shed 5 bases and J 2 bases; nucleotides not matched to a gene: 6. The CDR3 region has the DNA TGTGCCAGCAGCCTAGGGACTAGCGGGAGTTCCACAGATACGCAGTATTTT. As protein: CASSLGTSGSSTDTQYF.